A selection of T cell receptor beta chains follows, all from one sample in a study of cytomegalovirus exposure and HLA in healthy donors. Libraries were prepared by immunoSEQ multiplex PCR; TCRdb keeps only in-frame clonotypes and omits some of them. The table lists approximately 150,000 clones, more than 70% of them singletons. The sequenced sample was PBMCs. The source of these receptors is a man aged 18 to 30 in good health and CMV-seropositive. CDR3s include the opening cysteine and the closing phenylalanine or tryptophan. The D gene is left open where the match is weak. The size field is filled for only some rows; it gives once, few, many or a size class.

v_gene: TRBV7-9; j_gene: TRBJ2-7; abundance: once; d_gene: TRBD2; CDR3nt: TGTGCCAGCAGCTTAAGGGGGCTAGCGGGAGGGCCTGACGAGCAGTACTTC; CDR3aa: CASSLRGLAGGPDEQYF
v_gene: TRBV9; j_gene: TRBJ1-2; abundance: -; d_gene: TRBD1; CDR3nt: TGTGCCAGCAGCGTAGGTTTCGGGGACAGGGTAGGTCGTGGCTACACCTTC; CDR3aa: CASSVGFGDRVGRGYTF
v_gene: TRBV10-2; j_gene: TRBJ2-1; abundance: -; d_gene: TRBD2; CDR3nt: TGCGCCACCGGAACCCCTAGCGGGTCTACAAGAGCTTACAATGAGCAGTTCTTC; CDR3aa: CATGTPSGSTRAYNEQFF
v_gene: TRBV2; j_gene: TRBJ1-5; abundance: -; d_gene: TRBD1; CDR3nt: TGTGCCAGCAGTGAGGACAGGACTAGCAATCAGCCCCAGCATTTT; CDR3aa: CASSEDRTSNQPQHF
v_gene: TRBV2; j_gene: TRBJ1-4; abundance: -; d_gene: -; CDR3nt: TGTGCCAGCAGCGAAATACAGGGTCTCACTAATGAAAAACTGTTTTTT; CDR3aa: CASSEIQGLTNEKLFF
v_gene: TRBV11-1; j_gene: TRBJ2-1; abundance: -; d_gene: TRBD2; CDR3nt: TGTGCCAGCAGCTTTCTCCTAGGACTAGCGGGACTCTCCTACAATGAGCAGTTCTTC; CDR3aa: CASSFLLGLAGLSYNEQFF
v_gene: TRBV10-3; j_gene: TRBJ1-4; abundance: few; d_gene: -; CDR3nt: TGTGCCATCAGTGATGCCGGCAGGGACTCTGAAAAACTGTTTTTT; CDR3aa: CAISDAGRDSEKLFF
v_gene: TRBV30; j_gene: TRBJ2-1; abundance: -; d_gene: TRBD2; CDR3nt: TGTGCCTGGCGACACGGGACTAGCGGGAGCTCCTACAATGAGCAGTTCTTC; CDR3aa: CAWRHGTSGSSYNEQFF
v_gene: TRBV2; j_gene: TRBJ2-7; abundance: -; d_gene: TRBD2; CDR3nt: TGTGCCAGTCGGACTAGCGGGACCTACGAGCAGTACTTC; CDR3aa: CASRTSGTYEQYF
v_gene: TRBV27; j_gene: TRBJ2-7; abundance: -; d_gene: -; CDR3nt: TGTGCCAGCAGTTCCATCCCGACAGGTACCCACGAGCAGTACTTC; CDR3aa: CASSSIPTGTHEQYF
v_gene: TRBV5-1; j_gene: TRBJ2-5; abundance: -; d_gene: TRBD2; CDR3nt: TGCGCCAGCAGCTTGGGGGGACTAGCGGGAGTCGAAGAGACCCAGTACTTC; CDR3aa: CASSLGGLAGVEETQYF
v_gene: TRBV28; j_gene: TRBJ1-2; abundance: -; d_gene: -; CDR3nt: TGTGCCAGCAGTTTAACAGGGATTGGCTACACCTTC; CDR3aa: CASSLTGIGYTF
v_gene: TRBV2; j_gene: TRBJ2-2; abundance: -; d_gene: TRBD1; CDR3nt: TGTGCCAGCAGGGGGGACAGAGGGGAGCTGTTTTTT; CDR3aa: CASRGDRGELFF
v_gene: TRBV2; j_gene: TRBJ2-5; abundance: -; d_gene: -; CDR3nt: TGTGCCAGCAGTGTCTCGGAGACCCAGTACTTC; CDR3aa: CASSVSETQYF
v_gene: TRBV5-1; j_gene: TRBJ2-3; abundance: -; d_gene: TRBD2; CDR3nt: TGCGCCAGCAGCACAGGACTAGCGGGAGGGCGCCAAGATACGCAGTATTTT; CDR3aa: CASSTGLAGGRQDTQYF
v_gene: TRBV7-2; j_gene: TRBJ2-1; abundance: -; d_gene: -; CDR3nt: TGTGCCAGCAGTTATACTAGCCGGGGGAGCTCCTACAATGAGCAGTTCTTC; CDR3aa: CASSYTSRGSSYNEQFF
v_gene: TRBV2; j_gene: TRBJ2-1; abundance: -; d_gene: -; CDR3nt: TGTGCCAGCAGTGAAGGGGGGCGGAATAATGAGCAGTTCTTC; CDR3aa: CASSEGGRNNEQFF
v_gene: TRBV25-1; j_gene: TRBJ2-3; abundance: few; d_gene: TRBD2; CDR3nt: TGTGCCAGCAGTGAAGTAGCGGGGGATACGCAGTATTTT; CDR3aa: CASSEVAGDTQYF
v_gene: TRBV6-1; j_gene: TRBJ2-7; abundance: -; d_gene: TRBD2; CDR3nt: TGTGCCAGCAGTGCCCTGGGGGAGGGTACGGCCTACGAGCAGTACTTC; CDR3aa: CASSALGEGTAYEQYF
v_gene: TRBV29-1; j_gene: TRBJ2-7; abundance: -; d_gene: TRBD2; CDR3nt: TGCAGCGTTGAGGCTAGCGGTTCCTACGAGCAGTACTTC; CDR3aa: CSVEASGSYEQYF
v_gene: TRBV2; j_gene: TRBJ1-5; abundance: few; d_gene: TRBD1; CDR3nt: TGTGCCAGCAACGAGGACAGGGACAATCAGCCCCAGCATTTT; CDR3aa: CASNEDRDNQPQHF
v_gene: TRBV15; j_gene: TRBJ1-6; abundance: few; d_gene: -; CDR3nt: TGTGCCACCAGCAGAGATTATCAGGGGTGGAATTCACCCCTCCACTTT; CDR3aa: CATSRDYQGWNSPLHF
v_gene: TRBV9; j_gene: TRBJ2-3; abundance: -; d_gene: TRBD2; CDR3nt: TGTGCCAGCAGCGGACTAGCGGGCGTTGGGAATACGCAGTATTTT; CDR3aa: CASSGLAGVGNTQYF
v_gene: TRBV7-3; j_gene: TRBJ2-1; abundance: once; d_gene: TRBD2; CDR3nt: TGTGCCAGCAGCATTAGCGGGGGGAGCTCCTACAATGAGCAGTTCTTC; CDR3aa: CASSISGGSSYNEQFF
v_gene: TRBV19; j_gene: TRBJ1-1; abundance: -; d_gene: -; CDR3nt: TGTGCCAGTAGTTTAGGACAGCACACTGAAGCTTTCTTT; CDR3aa: CASSLGQHTEAFF
v_gene: TRBV7-2; j_gene: TRBJ2-1; abundance: many; d_gene: -; CDR3nt: TGTGCCAGCAGCTTCCCGACTAGAGGCAATGAGCAGTTCTTC; CDR3aa: CASSFPTRGNEQFF
v_gene: TRBV6-5; j_gene: TRBJ2-1; abundance: -; d_gene: -; CDR3nt: TGTGCCAGCAGTTACTCTCGGACTACCCCCTACAATGAGCAGTTCTTC; CDR3aa: CASSYSRTTPYNEQFF
v_gene: TRBV5-1; j_gene: TRBJ2-1; abundance: few; d_gene: TRBD2; CDR3nt: TGCGCCAGCAGTTTGCTGACTAGCGGGTACAATGAGCAGTTCTTC; CDR3aa: CASSLLTSGYNEQFF
v_gene: TRBV5-1; j_gene: TRBJ2-3; abundance: -; d_gene: -; CDR3nt: TGCGCCAGCAGCTTGAGAGACACAGATACGCAGTATTTT; CDR3aa: CASSLRDTDTQYF
v_gene: TRBV19; j_gene: TRBJ1-1; abundance: -; d_gene: -; CDR3nt: TGTGCCAGTAGTACTCTCCCCGCGGGGAGCACTGAAGCTTTCTTT; CDR3aa: CASSTLPAGSTEAFF
v_gene: TRBV10-1; j_gene: TRBJ1-1; abundance: -; d_gene: TRBD1; CDR3nt: TGCGCCAGCAGTGTGAGGACAGGGTTGAACACTGAAGCTTTCTTT; CDR3aa: CASSVRTGLNTEAFF
v_gene: TRBV28; j_gene: TRBJ1-1; abundance: -; d_gene: TRBD1; CDR3nt: TGTGCCAGCAGGGGTGGCCTGGGGACAGGGATTGAAGCTTTCTTT; CDR3aa: CASRGGLGTGIEAFF
v_gene: TRBV5-5; j_gene: TRBJ1-1; abundance: few; d_gene: -; CDR3nt: TGTGCCAGCAGCTTGGTCGAGGGGGACACTGAAGCTTTCTTT; CDR3aa: CASSLVEGDTEAFF
v_gene: TRBV2; j_gene: TRBJ1-5; abundance: few; d_gene: -; CDR3nt: TGTGCCAGCAGTGACGACAGACTGGGTAGCAATCAGCCCCAGCATTTT; CDR3aa: CASSDDRLGSNQPQHF
v_gene: TRBV27; j_gene: TRBJ2-2; abundance: few; d_gene: -; CDR3nt: TGTGCCAGCAGTTTCTCCGGCTTGGGGCCCGGGGAGCTGTTTTTT; CDR3aa: CASSFSGLGPGELFF
v_gene: TRBV9; j_gene: TRBJ2-1; abundance: few; d_gene: -; CDR3nt: TGTGCCAGCAGCGTAGGGGGGGATGAGCAGTTCTTC; CDR3aa: CASSVGGDEQFF
v_gene: TRBV6-5; j_gene: TRBJ1-1; abundance: few; d_gene: -; CDR3nt: TGTGCCAGCAGTTACCAGTTAACGACAGGACGTGAAGCTTTCTTT; CDR3aa: CASSYQLTTGREAFF
v_gene: TRBV28; j_gene: TRBJ1-5; abundance: -; d_gene: TRBD1; CDR3nt: TGTGCCAGCAGTCCCGGGACAGGAGGCAATCAGCCCCAGCATTTT; CDR3aa: CASSPGTGGNQPQHF
v_gene: TRBV6-6; j_gene: TRBJ2-7; abundance: -; d_gene: -; CDR3nt: TGTGCCAGCAGTAAAAGTAGCACCTACGAGCAGTACTTC; CDR3aa: CASSKSSTYEQYF
v_gene: TRBV5-4; j_gene: TRBJ1-1; abundance: -; d_gene: -; CDR3nt: TGTGCCAGCAGCGTGACTGCGAACACTGAAGCTTTCTTT; CDR3aa: CASSVTANTEAFF
v_gene: TRBV10-3; j_gene: TRBJ2-7; abundance: -; d_gene: -; CDR3nt: TGTGCCGTCTACCCACAGGGCTCCTACGAGCAGTACTTC; CDR3aa: CAVYPQGSYEQYF
v_gene: TRBV29-1; j_gene: TRBJ2-2; abundance: -; d_gene: -; CDR3nt: TGCAGCGTTGGTGACTTAGGGAACACCGGGGAGCTGTTTTTT; CDR3aa: CSVGDLGNTGELFF
v_gene: TRBV5-8; j_gene: TRBJ1-1; abundance: once; d_gene: -; CDR3nt: TGTGCCAGCAGCTTTGGGCAGACCAACCTCGCCTTGAACACTGAAGCTTTCTTT; CDR3aa: CASSFGQTNLALNTEAFF
v_gene: TRBV28; j_gene: TRBJ1-2; abundance: -; d_gene: -; CDR3nt: TGTGCCAGCAGCATGACAGGATTCTATGGCTACACCTTC; CDR3aa: CASSMTGFYGYTF
v_gene: TRBV28; j_gene: TRBJ1-5; abundance: once; d_gene: TRBD1; CDR3nt: TGTGCCAGCAGTCTGCCAGGACAGGGTATGGGTCAGCCCCAGCATTTT; CDR3aa: CASSLPGQGMGQPQHF
v_gene: TRBV27; j_gene: TRBJ1-1; abundance: -; d_gene: -; CDR3nt: TGTGCCAGCAGTTTAGGTGGTCCAGGGGTCACTGAAGCTTTCTTT; CDR3aa: CASSLGGPGVTEAFF
v_gene: TRBV28; j_gene: TRBJ2-5; abundance: -; d_gene: TRBD2; CDR3nt: TGTGCCAGCAGCCCCCCGGGACTAGGGTGGGAGACCCAGTACTTC; CDR3aa: CASSPPGLGWETQYF
v_gene: TRBV7-7; j_gene: TRBJ1-5; abundance: once; d_gene: TRBD1; CDR3nt: TGTGCTAGCATCACCGGACAGGGTGGGAGCTGCAATCAGCCCCAGCATTTT; CDR3aa: CASITGQGGSCNQPQHF
v_gene: TRBV30; j_gene: TRBJ1-3; abundance: -; d_gene: -; CDR3nt: TGTGCCTGGACTGTGGGGCTCTCTGGAAACACCATATATTTT; CDR3aa: CAWTVGLSGNTIYF
v_gene: TRBV2; j_gene: TRBJ1-5; abundance: -; d_gene: TRBD1; CDR3nt: TGTGCCAGCAGTGGGGACAGGGGCGGACGTCGGCCCCAGCATTTT; CDR3aa: CASSGDRGGRRPQHF
v_gene: TRBV11-3; j_gene: TRBJ1-1; abundance: -; d_gene: -; CDR3nt: TGTGCCAGCAGCGCGAACGGGATGAACACTGAAGCTTTCTTT; CDR3aa: CASSANGMNTEAFF
v_gene: TRBV27; j_gene: TRBJ2-1; abundance: -; d_gene: -; CDR3nt: TGTGCCAGCAGTCCCTACGAAGGGGCGGGAGAGCAGTTCTTC; CDR3aa: CASSPYEGAGEQFF
v_gene: TRBV19; j_gene: TRBJ2-4; abundance: -; d_gene: TRBD2; CDR3nt: TGTGCCAGTAGTATAGGGGGGGGGAGGGACATTCAGTACTTC; CDR3aa: CASSIGGGRDIQYF
v_gene: TRBV5-6; j_gene: TRBJ2-3; abundance: -; d_gene: TRBD2; CDR3nt: TGTGCCAGCAGCCAAGGGACTAGCGGAGTTCGTGGCGATACGCAGTATTTT; CDR3aa: CASSQGTSGVRGDTQYF
v_gene: TRBV5-1; j_gene: TRBJ1-5; abundance: -; d_gene: TRBD1; CDR3nt: TGCGCCAGCAGCTCGACAGGGGTTGGCAATCAGCCCCAGCATTTT; CDR3aa: CASSSTGVGNQPQHF